A single sample gave rise to the 2 T cell receptor beta chains below, sequenced in a study of molecular identifiers for immune sequencing clone quantification. TCRdb itself ran the PCR reads through MiXCR, one entry per CDR3 protein. The sample includes some 680,000 distinct CDR3 sequences, 25% seen only once; the top ten take 0.6% to 0.9%. The sequencing input was naive CD8+ T cells from blood, with Jurkat cell RNA spiked in. Subset reported: FACS-sorted CD8+CD4-CCR7+CD45RA+ naive T cells. The receptors were gathered from a human donor in good health. Some libraries in this study had Jurkat cell RNA spiked in.

The gene calls are TRBV3-1 and TRBJ2-5; D possibly corresponds to TRBD2 (5 bases). The CDR3 has 13 amino acids. Per germline, CDR1 LGHDT and CDR2 YNNKEL (reference sequence). Deletions cut 1 base from V and 5 bases from J, with 8 bases between. CDR3 in DNA: TGTGCCAGCAGCCAAGTATCGGGGGAGACCCAGTACTTC. Its protein product is CASSQVSGETQYF.

The chain uses TRBV27 and TRBJ1-4; no reliable D call. Germline values: CDR1 MNHEY, CDR2 SMNVEV (reference sequence). The V end lost 0 bases, the J end lost 6 bases, and 8 bases lay between the germline ends. The CDR3 length is 14 residues. In DNA form, the CDR3 reads TGTGCCAGCAGTTTATCGGGGATGTATGAAAAACTGTTTTTT. Its translation: CASSLSGMYEKLFF.